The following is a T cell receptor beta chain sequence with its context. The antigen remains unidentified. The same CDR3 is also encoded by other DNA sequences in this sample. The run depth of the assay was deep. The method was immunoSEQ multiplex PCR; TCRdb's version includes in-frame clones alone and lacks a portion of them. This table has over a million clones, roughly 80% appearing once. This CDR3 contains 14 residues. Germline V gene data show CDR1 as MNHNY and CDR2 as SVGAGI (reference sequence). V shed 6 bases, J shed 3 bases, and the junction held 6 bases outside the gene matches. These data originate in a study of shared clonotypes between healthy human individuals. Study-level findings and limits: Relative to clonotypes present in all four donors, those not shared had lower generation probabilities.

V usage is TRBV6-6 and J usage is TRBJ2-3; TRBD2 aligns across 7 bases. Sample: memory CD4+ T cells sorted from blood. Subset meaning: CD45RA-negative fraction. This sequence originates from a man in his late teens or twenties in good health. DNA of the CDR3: TGTGCCAGCAGCCCGGGACTAAGGACAGATACGCAGTATTTT. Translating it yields CASSPGLRTDTQYF.